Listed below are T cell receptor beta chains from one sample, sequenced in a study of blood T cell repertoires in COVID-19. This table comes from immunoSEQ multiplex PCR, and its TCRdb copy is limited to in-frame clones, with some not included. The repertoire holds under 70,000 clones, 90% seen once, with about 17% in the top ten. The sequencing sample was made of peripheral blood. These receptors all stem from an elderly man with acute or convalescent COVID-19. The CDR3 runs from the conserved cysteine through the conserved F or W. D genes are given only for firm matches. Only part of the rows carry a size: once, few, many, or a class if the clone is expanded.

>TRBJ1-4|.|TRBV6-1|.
TGTGCCAGCAGTGCCCGAAAGACCTCAGGGTGGGATGAAAAACTGTTTTTT
CASSARKTSGWDEKLFF
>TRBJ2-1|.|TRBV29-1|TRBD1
TGCAGCGCCGTCGGACAGGAAGGGGTCAATGAGCAGTTCTTC
CSAVGQEGVNEQFF
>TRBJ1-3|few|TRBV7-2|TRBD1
TGTGCCAGCAGCTTAGATCGGACAGGGACGTCTGGAAACACCATATATTTT
CASSLDRTGTSGNTIYF
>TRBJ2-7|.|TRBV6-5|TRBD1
TGTGCCAGCAGTCCCGGGACAGGAAGCTCCTACGAGCAGTACTTC
CASSPGTGSSYEQYF
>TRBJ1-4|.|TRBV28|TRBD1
TGTGCCATCTCGGGACAGAGTGAAAAACTGTTTTTT
CAISGQSEKLFF
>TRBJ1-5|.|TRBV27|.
TGTGCCAGCAGTGCGCCAGGGTTCGATCAGCCCCAGCATTTT
CASSAPGFDQPQHF
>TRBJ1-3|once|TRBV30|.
TGTGCCTGGAGTTGGGAGGCTGGAAACACCATATATTTT
CAWSWEAGNTIYF
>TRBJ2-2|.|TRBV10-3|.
TGTGCCAGTGGACAAACGAACACCGGGGAGCTGTTTTTT
CASGQTNTGELFF
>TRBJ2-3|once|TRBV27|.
TGTGCCAGCAGGGGCTATAGCACAGATACGCAGTATTTT
CASRGYSTDTQYF
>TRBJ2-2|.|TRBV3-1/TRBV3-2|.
TGTGCCAGCAGCCAGGGACATATGAACACCGGGGAGCTGTTTTTT
CASSQGHMNTGELFF
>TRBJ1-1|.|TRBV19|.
TGTGCCAGTAGTGCCGGGGGGGACACTGAAGCTTTCTTT
CASSAGGDTEAFF
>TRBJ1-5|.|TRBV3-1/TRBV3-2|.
TGTGCCAGCAGCGGAACCGGGACATTTGGGCATCAGCCCCAGCATTTT
CASSGTGTFGHQPQHF
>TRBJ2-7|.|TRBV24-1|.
TGTGCCACCAGTACTTCAAAGTACGAGCAGTACTTC
CATSTSKYEQYF
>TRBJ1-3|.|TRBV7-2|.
TGTGCCAGCAGCCCCCTAGTGGGGGGACCCACGACTGGAAACACCATATATTTT
CASSPLVGGPTTGNTIYF
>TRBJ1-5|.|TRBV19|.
TGTGCCAGTACTCGCTCGGGGGGCAATCAGCCCCAGCATTTT
CASTRSGGNQPQHF
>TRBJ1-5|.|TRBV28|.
TGTGCCAGCAGTTTTTGGGGGGGCGTGGGGCAGCCCCAGCATTTT
CASSFWGGVGQPQHF
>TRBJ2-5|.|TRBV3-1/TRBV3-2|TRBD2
TGTGCCAGCAGCCAAGCCAGCGGGGGAGAGACCCAGTACTTC
CASSQASGGETQYF
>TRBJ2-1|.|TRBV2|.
TGTGCCAGCAACCAGCGGAGCTCCTACAATGAGCAGTTCTTC
CASNQRSSYNEQFF
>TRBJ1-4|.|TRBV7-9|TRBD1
TGTGCCAGCAGCTCCGGGACAGGGATAGTGCGGGCTAATGAAAAACTGTTTTTT
CASSSGTGIVRANEKLFF
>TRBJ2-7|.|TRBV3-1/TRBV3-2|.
TGTGCCAGCAGCCAAGGGAGTGGCGAGCAGTACTTC
CASSQGSGEQYF
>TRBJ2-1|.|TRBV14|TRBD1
TGTGCCAGCAGCCAACCGGGACAGGGACTCCGCAATGAGCAGTTCTTC
CASSQPGQGLRNEQFF
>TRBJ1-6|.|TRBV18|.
TGTGCCAGCTCACCAGTGGAGAATAATTCACCCCTCCACTTT
CASSPVENNSPLHF
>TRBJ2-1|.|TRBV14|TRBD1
TGTGCCAGCAGCCAAGGTCCAGGGGGCCTTGAGCAGTTCTTC
CASSQGPGGLEQFF
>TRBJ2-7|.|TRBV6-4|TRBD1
TGTGCCAGCAGTGACCTCCTTAACGGGACAGGGAGCTCCTACGAGCAGTACTTC
CASSDLLNGTGSSYEQYF
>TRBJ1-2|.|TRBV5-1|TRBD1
TGCGCCAGCAGCTTCGGACAGGGTAATGGCTACACCTTC
CASSFGQGNGYTF
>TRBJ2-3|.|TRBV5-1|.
TGCGCCAGCAGCTTGGGGGTGACTGCTAGCACAGATACGCAGTATTTT
CASSLGVTASTDTQYF
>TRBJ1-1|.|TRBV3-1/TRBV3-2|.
TGTGCCAGCAGTAATTCCGGGACTGAAGCTTTCTTT
CASSNSGTEAFF
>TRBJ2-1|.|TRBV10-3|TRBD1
TGTGCCATCAGTGAGTCCGCCGACAGGGTTCCATACAATGAGCAGTTCTTC
CAISESADRVPYNEQFF
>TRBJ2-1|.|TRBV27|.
TGTGCCAGCAGTCCCTACAGGGGACTTTATTACAATGAGCAGTTCTTC
CASSPYRGLYYNEQFF
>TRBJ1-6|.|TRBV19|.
TGTGCCAGTAGTATCCAGGGGACGAATTCACCCCTCCACTTT
CASSIQGTNSPLHF
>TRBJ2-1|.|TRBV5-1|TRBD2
TGCGCCAGCAGCTTGGCCGGGGGGGCCAGGAATGAGCAGTTCTTC
CASSLAGGARNEQFF
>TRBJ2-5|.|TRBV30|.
TGTGCCTGGAGCGCCTCTCAGGAGACCCAGTACTTC
CAWSASQETQYF
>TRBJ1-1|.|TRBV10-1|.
TGCGCCAGCAGTGGGGACTCGGGTCCTTCGGTGGCTTTCTTT
CASSGDSGPSVAFF